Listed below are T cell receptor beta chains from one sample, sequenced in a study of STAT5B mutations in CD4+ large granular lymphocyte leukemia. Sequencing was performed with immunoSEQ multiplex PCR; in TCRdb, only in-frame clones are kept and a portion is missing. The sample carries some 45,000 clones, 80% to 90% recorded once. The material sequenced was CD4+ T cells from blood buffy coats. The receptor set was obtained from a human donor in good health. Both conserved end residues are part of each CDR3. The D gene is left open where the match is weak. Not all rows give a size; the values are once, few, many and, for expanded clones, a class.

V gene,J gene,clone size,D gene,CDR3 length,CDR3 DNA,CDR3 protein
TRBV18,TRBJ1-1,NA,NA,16,TGTGCCAGCTCACCACCAATGGGGTTTGCGAACACTGAAGCTTTCTTT,CASSPPMGFANTEAFF
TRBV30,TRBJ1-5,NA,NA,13,TGTGCCTGGAGTCGAAATAGCAATCAGCCCCAGCATTTT,CAWSRNSNQPQHF
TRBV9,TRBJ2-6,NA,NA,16,TGTGCCAGCAGCGTAGGACAGACTACTGGGGCCAACGTCCTGACTTTC,CASSVGQTTGANVLTF
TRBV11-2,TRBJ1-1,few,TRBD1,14,TGTGCCAGCAGTTCAGGGGGCGAAAGGTCTGAAGCTTTCTTT,CASSSGGERSEAFF
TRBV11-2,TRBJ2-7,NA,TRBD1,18,TGTGCCAGCAGCGAGAGTACCACCGGGGACAGATCTTCCTACGAGCAGTACTTC,CASSESTTGDRSSYEQYF
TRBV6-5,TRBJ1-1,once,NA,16,TGTGCCAGCAGTTACTCCAGGGGCGTAACAGGCGCTGAAGCTTTCTTT,CASSYSRGVTGAEAFF
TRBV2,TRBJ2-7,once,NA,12,TGTGCCAGGGGGACATCAACCTACGAGCAGTACTTC,CARGTSTYEQYF
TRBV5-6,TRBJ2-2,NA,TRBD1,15,TGTGCCAGCAGCTCACAGGGGGTTGGAACCGGGGAGCTGTTTTTT,CASSSQGVGTGELFF
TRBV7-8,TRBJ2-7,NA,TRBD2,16,TGTGCCAGCAGTAGACTAGCGGGAGGGAGCTCCTACGAGCAGTACTTC,CASSRLAGGSSYEQYF
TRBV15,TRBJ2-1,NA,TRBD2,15,TGTGCCACCAGCCCTAGGACGGGAGGCAGGAATGAGCAGTTCTTC,CATSPRTGGRNEQFF
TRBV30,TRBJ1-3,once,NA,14,TGTGCCTGGAGTGTAGGGGCCCGACGAAACACCATATATTTT,CAWSVGARRNTIYF
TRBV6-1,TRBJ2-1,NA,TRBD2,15,TGTGCCAGCAGAGGGAGACTAGCGGGCCACAATGAGCAGTTCTTC,CASRGRLAGHNEQFF
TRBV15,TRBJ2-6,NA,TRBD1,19,TGTGCCACCAGCAGACTAGGACAGGTTTCGTTCTCTGGGGCCAACGTCCTGACTTTC,CATSRLGQVSFSGANVLTF
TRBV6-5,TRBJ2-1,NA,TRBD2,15,TGTGCCAGCAATAGCGGGACTAGCGGGAGGGTTGAGCAGTTCTTC,CASNSGTSGRVEQFF
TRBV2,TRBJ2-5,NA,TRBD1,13,TGTGCCAGCACCGGACAGGCCCAAGAGACCCAGTACTTC,CASTGQAQETQYF
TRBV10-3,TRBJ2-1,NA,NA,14,TGTGCCATCAGTGTGGCGGGTAGCCACAATGAGCAGTTCTTC,CAISVAGSHNEQFF
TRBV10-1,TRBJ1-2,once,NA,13,TGCGCCAGCAGTGATCACAGGAGCTATGGCTACACCTTC,CASSDHRSYGYTF
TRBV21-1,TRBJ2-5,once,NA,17,TGTGCCAGCAGCAAAGCGAATCCAGCGGGAGAGGAGGAGACCCAGTACTTC,CASSKANPAGEEETQYF
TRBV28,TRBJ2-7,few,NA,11,TGTGCCAGCAGTTTAAACTACGAGCAGTACTTC,CASSLNYEQYF
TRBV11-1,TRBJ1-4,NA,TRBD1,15,TGTGCCAGCAGCTCCAACAGGGGTCGGAGTGAAAAACTGTTTTTT,CASSSNRGRSEKLFF
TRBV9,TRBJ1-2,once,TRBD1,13,TGTGCCAGCAGCGTAGGGACAGGGGATGGCTACACCTTC,CASSVGTGDGYTF
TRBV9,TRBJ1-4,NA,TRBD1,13,TGTGCCAGCAGCCGGACAGGGAATGAAAAACTGTTTTTT,CASSRTGNEKLFF
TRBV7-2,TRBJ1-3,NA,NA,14,TGTGCCAGCAGCTTGGGCCGCTCTGGAAACACCATATATTTT,CASSLGRSGNTIYF
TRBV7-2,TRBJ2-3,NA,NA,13,TGTGCCAGCAGCTTAATGGTGGTAGATACGCAGTATTTT,CASSLMVVDTQYF
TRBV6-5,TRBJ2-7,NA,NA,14,TGTGCCAGCAGTTCACACAATTGGGGTAACGAGCAGTACTTC,CASSSHNWGNEQYF
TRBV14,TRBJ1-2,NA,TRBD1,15,TGTGCCAGCAGTCAAGATTGGCAGGGGGCTGGTGGCTACACCTTC,CASSQDWQGAGGYTF
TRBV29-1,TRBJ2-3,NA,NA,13,TGCAGCGTTGAAGTCATCCTCACAGATACGCAGTATTTT,CSVEVILTDTQYF
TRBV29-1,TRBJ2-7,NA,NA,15,TGCAGCGTTTCGTCTAAGGGGGGGCCCAAGGACGAGCAGTACTTC,CSVSSKGGPKDEQYF
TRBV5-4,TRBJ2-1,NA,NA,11,TGTGCCAGCAGCTTGGAAAGTGAGCAGTTCTTC,CASSLESEQFF
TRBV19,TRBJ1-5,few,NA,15,TGTGCCAGTAGTACCAAGGGAGGGGGCAATCAGCCCCAGCATTTT,CASSTKGGGNQPQHF
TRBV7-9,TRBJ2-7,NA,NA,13,TGTGCCAGCAGCTTAGCGTTAGGTTACGAGCAGTACTTC,CASSLALGYEQYF
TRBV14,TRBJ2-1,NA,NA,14,TGTGCCAGCAGCCAATGGGTCGGGGCGAGTGAGCAGTTCTTC,CASSQWVGASEQFF
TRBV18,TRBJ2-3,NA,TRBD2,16,TGTGCCAGCTCACCGGCTAGCGGGAGGGCCGGAGATACGCAGTATTTT,CASSPASGRAGDTQYF
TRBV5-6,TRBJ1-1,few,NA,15,TGTGCCAGCAGCTCTTCGACAGACATGAACACTGAAGCTTTCTTT,CASSSSTDMNTEAFF
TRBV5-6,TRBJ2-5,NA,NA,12,TGTGCCAGTAACTCTGGGGAAGAGACCCAGTACTTC,CASNSGEETQYF
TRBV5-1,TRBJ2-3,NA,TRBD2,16,TGCGCCAGCAGCTTGGGTATAGCGGGTAGCACAGATACGCAGTATTTT,CASSLGIAGSTDTQYF
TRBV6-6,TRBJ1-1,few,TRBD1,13,TGTGCCAGCAGTAAACAGGGGACCACTGAAGCTTTCTTT,CASSKQGTTEAFF
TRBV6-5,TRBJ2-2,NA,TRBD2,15,TGTGCCAGCAGTCGGACTAGCGGGTTCAGCGGGGAGCTGTTTTTT,CASSRTSGFSGELFF
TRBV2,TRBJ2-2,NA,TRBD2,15,TGTGCCAGCAGCGCAACAAGCGGGGGGGCCGGGGAGCTGTTTTTT,CASSATSGGAGELFF
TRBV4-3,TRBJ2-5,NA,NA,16,TGCGCCAGCAGCCAAGGCTCGGTCCTAGGAGCAGAGACCCAGTACTTC,CASSQGSVLGAETQYF
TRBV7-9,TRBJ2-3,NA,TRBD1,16,TGTGCCAGCAGCCCTGCCGGGACAGGGGCAGAAGATACGCAGTATTTT,CASSPAGTGAEDTQYF
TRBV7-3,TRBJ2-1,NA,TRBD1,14,TGTGCCAGCAGCCACGGACAGGGGAGCAATGAGCAGTTCTTC,CASSHGQGSNEQFF
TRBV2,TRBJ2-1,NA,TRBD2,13,TGTGCCAGCCTACTAGCGGGAGTTCGGGAGCAGTTCTTC,CASLLAGVREQFF
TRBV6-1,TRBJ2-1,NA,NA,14,TGTGCCAGCAGTGACTCGGGGACCTACAATGAGCAGTTCTTC,CASSDSGTYNEQFF
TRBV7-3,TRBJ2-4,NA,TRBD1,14,TGTGCCAGCAGTACCGGGACAGGGTTCAACATTCAGTACTTC,CASSTGTGFNIQYF
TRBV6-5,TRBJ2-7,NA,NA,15,TGTGCCAGCAGTCCCTCCCCAGGGGACTCCTACGAGCAGTACTTC,CASSPSPGDSYEQYF
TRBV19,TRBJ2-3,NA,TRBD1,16,TGTGCCAGTGGGCCGAGGGCAGGGGGCCTCACAGATACGCAGTATTTT,CASGPRAGGLTDTQYF
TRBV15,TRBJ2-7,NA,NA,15,TGTGCCACCAGCAGACTGCCTAGCGCTACCCACGAGCAGTACTTC,CATSRLPSATHEQYF
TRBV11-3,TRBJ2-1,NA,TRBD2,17,TGTGCCAGCAGCTTGGGACAGGGACTAGCGGGAGGCGGTGGGCAGTTCTTC,CASSLGQGLAGGGGQFF
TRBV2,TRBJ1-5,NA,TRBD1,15,TGTGCCAGCAGTGGGTCAGGGGGGAGCAATCAGCCCCAGCATTTT,CASSGSGGSNQPQHF
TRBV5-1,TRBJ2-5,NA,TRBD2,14,TGCGCCAGCAGCTCTGGGACTAGCGGGGAGACCCAGTACTTC,CASSSGTSGETQYF
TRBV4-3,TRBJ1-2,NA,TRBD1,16,TGCGCCAGCAGCCAAGACCCAGGGGGCAGGCGGGATGGCTACACCTTC,CASSQDPGGRRDGYTF